Listed below are T cell receptor beta chains from one sample, sequenced in a study of blood T cell repertoires in COVID-19. The assay was immunoSEQ multiplex PCR, and TCRdb's table has in-frame clones only and misses some. The sample comprises 130,000 or so clones, more than 75% of which are singletons, and around 20% rests with the top ten. Sequencing was done on a sample of peripheral blood. These receptor sequences come from a woman between 50 and 59 years old who had recovered from COVID-19. Each CDR3 is given with its conserved first and last residue. Fields, in order: CDR3 protein, CDR3 DNA, D gene, J gene, clone size, V gene. D genes are given only for firm matches. Size tells how often a clone was seen (once, few, many) or the class of an expanded clone, and some rows leave it out.

CASSPTTGAGNTIYF	TGTGCCAGCAGCCCCACGACAGGGGCTGGAAACACCATATATTTT	TRBD1	TRBJ1-3	-	TRBV7-9
CASSLESSETQYF	TGCGCCAGCAGCTTGGAATCGAGTGAGACCCAGTACTTC	-	TRBJ2-5	-	TRBV5-1
CASSLQQGALGQPQHF	TGTGCCAGCAGCTTGCAACAGGGGGCGCTTGGTCAGCCCCAGCATTTT	TRBD1	TRBJ1-5	-	TRBV5-5
CASSLKNPGRNTIYF	TGTGCCAGCAGCTTAAAAAATCCTGGGCGAAACACCATATATTTT	-	TRBJ1-3	-	TRBV21-1
CASTLTVRENEQFF	TGTGCCAGCACCCTAACGGTCCGGGAGAATGAGCAGTTCTTC	-	TRBJ2-1	-	TRBV5-4
CASTTEGATPLGYTF	TGCGCCAGCACCACCGAAGGGGCCACCCCCCTAGGATACACCTTC	-	TRBJ1-2	once	TRBV5-1
CASSPGHGFTEAFF	TGTGCCAGCAGCCCCGGACACGGTTTCACTGAAGCTTTCTTT	-	TRBJ1-1	many	TRBV9
CASSLWVGGSYNEQFF	TGTGCCAGCAGCTTGTGGGTGGGAGGCTCCTACAATGAGCAGTTCTTC	-	TRBJ2-1	-	TRBV5-4
CASSPRQGLNTGELFF	TGTGCCAGCAGCCCACGACAGGGACTCAACACCGGGGAGCTGTTTTTT	-	TRBJ2-2	-	TRBV7-8
CASSLGHLAKNIQYF	TGTGCCAGCAGCTTAGGACACCTAGCCAAAAACATTCAGTACTTC	-	TRBJ2-4	-	TRBV5-5
CASSGGTSDTQYF	TGTGCCAGCAGCGGGGGGACCTCAGATACGCAGTATTTT	-	TRBJ2-3	few	TRBV5-8
CAISELAFNEQFF	TGTGCCATCAGTGAACTAGCGTTCAATGAGCAGTTCTTC	TRBD2	TRBJ2-1	-	TRBV10-3
CASSYSPRGQIMNTEAFF	TGTGCCAGCAGTTACTCCCCCAGGGGACAGATTATGAACACTGAAGCTTTCTTT	TRBD1	TRBJ1-1	-	TRBV6-2/TRBV6-3
CASSDRTSGGYEQYF	TGTGCCAGCAGCGACCGGACTAGCGGGGGCTACGAGCAGTACTTC	TRBD2	TRBJ2-7	once	TRBV6-5
CASSLGFLRHSGNTIYF	TGTGCCAGCAGCTTAGGTTTTCTTAGACACTCTGGAAACACCATATATTTT	-	TRBJ1-3	-	TRBV7-9
CASRDSRYEQYF	TGTGCCAGCCGGGACAGTAGGTACGAGCAGTACTTC	TRBD1	TRBJ2-7	-	TRBV6-5
CASSLHSNEQFF	TGCGCCAGCAGCTTGCACAGCAATGAGCAGTTCTTC	-	TRBJ2-1	-	TRBV5-1
CAWSPTGWRGNYNEQFF	TGTGCCTGGAGTCCGACGGGGTGGCGGGGCAACTACAATGAGCAGTTCTTC	-	TRBJ2-1	-	TRBV30
CASSLDDRVVAQYF	TGTGCCAGCAGCTTAGACGACAGGGTAGTGGCCCAGTACTTC	TRBD1	TRBJ2-5	-	TRBV7-2
CASSLVELAADTQYF	TGTGCCAGCAGCTTGGTGGAACTAGCCGCAGATACGCAGTATTTT	-	TRBJ2-3	-	TRBV5-6
CASSRGQGAFNSYEQYF	TGTGCCAGCAGCCGAGGACAGGGGGCTTTCAACTCCTACGAGCAGTACTTC	TRBD1	TRBJ2-7	-	TRBV6-6
CASSLVPSGRNSYEQYF	TGTGCCAGCAGCTTGGTCCCTAGCGGGAGAAACTCCTACGAGCAGTACTTC	TRBD2	TRBJ2-7	few	TRBV5-8
CASSLGTDFDTEAFF	TGCGCCAGCAGCTTGGGGACAGACTTTGACACTGAAGCTTTCTTT	-	TRBJ1-1	-	TRBV5-1
CASSLRNAGTGAYEQYF	TGTGCCAGTAGCCTGAGAAATGCTGGGACAGGGGCCTACGAGCAGTACTTC	TRBD1	TRBJ2-7	-	TRBV19
CASSQSHSYGYTF	TGTGCCAGCAGCCAAAGCCACAGCTATGGCTACACCTTC	-	TRBJ1-2	-	TRBV3-1/TRBV3-2